This T cell receptor beta chain emerged from a study of shared clonotypes between healthy human individuals (dated by TCRdb to about 2020). Study-level background: The cohort comprised a couple of women and a few men aged 18 to 49 years. For each donor, CD4 naive and CD4 memory were each given three plates, CD8 naive was given two plates, and CD8 memory was given one plate. Libraries were prepared and TCR repertoires were sequenced by different laboratories using diverse techniques, in order to increase sequencing depth and limit assay-specific biases. Per donor, leukapheresis produced somewhere between about 0.85 and 8.9 billion PBMCs. To estimate repertoire size and how much clonotype sharing occurs between individuals, the study deeply sequenced the blood TCR repertoires of five healthy adults. The investigation overall reported the following: Naive subsets generally had larger estimated clonotype richness than memory subsets did. Even with the large sequencing depth, rarefaction of the sorted-subset datasets indicated that sequencing was incomplete. Higher generation probabilities were observed for clonotypes shared by all four sorted-subset donors than for non-shared clonotypes. Sampling was limited to blood, and TCR repertoires in tissue likely differ from TCR repertoires in blood. Pairwise subsampling indicated that sequencing depth was expected to affect the degree of clonotype sharing among donors. Because the study included a small number of donors, the genetic and exposure-history diversity represented was limited. Sharing across several donors was observed for approximately 4.6% of naive CD4, about 4% of naive CD8, 2% to 2.5% of memory CD4, and about 0.4% of memory CD8 clonotypes.

Turning to this clone: Its recognized antigen is unknown. The input lacks base qualities; no much larger clone sits a single base away.

For the CD8 naive samples, CD45RO-negative cells were positively selected for CCR7, yielding a CD45RA+CCR7+ population from which TemRA cells were excluded. Healthy HIV-negative adults with no recently reported acute infections or vaccinations were included as donors. All donors were Caucasian adults living in Nashville, Tennessee, USA. Blood was collected by leukapheresis, and PBMCs were isolated by Ficoll-Histopaque density gradient centrifugation and then cryopreserved in liquid nitrogen vapor phase. Purity and quantity of every magnetically sorted T cell population were checked by analytical flow cytometry. Each sorted fraction had its genomic DNA isolated and then quantified by UV absorbance on a Nanodrop 2000c. The junction carries 15 bases between V and J, which are trimmed by 4 bases and 0 bases respectively. The germline V gene (reference sequence) specifies SEHNR as CDR1 and FQNEAQ as CDR2. The CDR3 goes from the cysteine to the phenylalanine over 17 residues. The entry retains the CDR3 DNA only, 51 bases that are in frame from base 1.

Using the deep immunoSEQ assay, multiplex PCR amplified TCR CDR3 regions from genomic DNA. For each cell subset, the extracted genomic DNA was distributed evenly across all wells of several immunoSEQ 96-well plates, and each plate served as one replicate. For sorted subsets, about 200 ng genomic DNA, equal to 30,000 or so T cell genomes, was loaded into each replicate PCR. Purified libraries were measured with a Qubit 3.0 fluorometer, size-checked on a Bioanalyzer 2100, and measured again with the KAPA Library Quantification kit. Every immunoSEQ 96-well plate was sequenced on a dedicated single-read 150-cycle Illumina NextSeq 550 flow cell. The paper's processing steps were these. Because the immunoSEQ output included only junctional sequences and no quality scores, the filtering could not be the same as the filtering used for full-length reads. Sequences were annotated with PyIR, a Python wrapper for IgBLAST v1.9, using IMGT germline references to assign V/J genes and CDR3. Reads were removed for weak V/J assignments (E-value above 1e-6), missing CDR3, stop codons, out-of-frame junctions, or ambiguous translated residues. V3J clonotypes were defined by identical inferred V gene, J gene, and CDR3 amino acid sequence. Percentage overlap between repertoires was calculated by dividing the number of shared unique clonotypes by the size of the smaller repertoire. RTK rarefaction, the Chao1 estimator, and Recon v2.1 estimates of unobserved clonotypes were used to assess repertoire richness. For all TCRbeta clonotypes obtained by the gDNA method from a few donors, generation probabilities were computed with OLGA. TCRdb took over this immuneACCESS table, retaining in-frame rearrangements with V and J assigned. Such tables are incomplete; in checked studies, under half of the missing clones stem from an unresolved V gene, and the remainder is unexplained. The V and J calls and clone size come from that table; D and trimming were worked out from the DNA. The sample table contains about 700,000 clones; only one count was recorded for about 91% of them. The ten largest account for about 24% of the sample.

In this chain, TRBV7-9 is recombined with TRBJ2-2; TRBD1 is a weak D gene call, 5 bases matching. The sample was naive CD8+ T cells sorted from blood. The cell subset or site label of this sample denotes: CD45RA+CCR7+. This sequence originates from a man aged 25-45 years in good health. The CDR3 corresponds to CASSSKTVPANTGELFF. The DNA sequence follows: TGTGCCAGCAGCTCCAAGACAGTCCCCGCGAACACCGGGGAGCTGTTTTTT.